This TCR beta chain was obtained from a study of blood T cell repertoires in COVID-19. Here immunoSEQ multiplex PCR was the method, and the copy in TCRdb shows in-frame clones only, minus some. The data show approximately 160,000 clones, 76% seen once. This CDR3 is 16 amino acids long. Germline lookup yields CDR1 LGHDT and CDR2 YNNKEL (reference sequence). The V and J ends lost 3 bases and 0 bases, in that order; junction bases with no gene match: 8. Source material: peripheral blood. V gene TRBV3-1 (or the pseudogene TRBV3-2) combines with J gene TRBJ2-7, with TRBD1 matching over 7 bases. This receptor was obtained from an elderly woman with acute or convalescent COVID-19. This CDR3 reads CASSQRGTESSYEQYF. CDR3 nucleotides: TGTGCCAGCAGCCAGAGGGGGACAGAAAGCTCCTACGAGCAGTACTTC.